This TCR beta chain originates from a study of shared clonotypes between healthy human individuals. Study context: CD4 naive cells filled three plates per donor, CD4 memory three, CD8 naive two and CD8 memory one. Broader study findings: Non-shared clonotypes displayed generation probabilities falling below those of clonotypes present in all four donors.

The assay ran at deep level. Data came from immunoSEQ multiplex PCR; TCRdb stores just in-frame clones and leaves some out. The data hold 2 million to 2.5 million clones, with roughly 93% observed a single time. The table lists this clone with a few counts. Its matching antigen is unknown. This CDR3 region has 13 residues. The ends lost 7 bases at V and 2 bases at J; junction bases unmatched: 7. The germline V gene has CDR1 SQVTM and CDR2 ANQGSEA. This receptor was taken from a man aged 18-30 years in good health. Some clones in this sample may be carry-over from other donors' samples. The V gene is TRBV29-1, the J gene TRBJ1-1; 7 bases align to TRBD1. Sequencing used naive CD4+ T cells from PBMCs. The subset: CD45RA+ positively selected. CDR3: CSGRQGPNTEAFF. The CDR3 DNA reads as TGCAGCGGGCGACAGGGCCCAAACACTGAAGCTTTCTTT.